Listed here are 21 T cell receptor beta chains from one sample, sequenced in a study of spatial heterogeneity in lung cancer (dated by TCRdb to between 2018 and 2021). The method was 5' RACE. Sequencing instrument: NextSeq 500. TCRdb cleaned the public reads at Q25 with fastp, built clones with MiXCR and kept in-frame beta chains. A single entry per CDR3 protein holds the most common genes and DNA from its merged rows. The sample table lists 30,000 to 45,000 distinct CDR3 sequences, 7.5% of them with a count of one. The top ten clonotypes cover under 30% of the sample. This sample's time point label indicates: sample taken at primary tumor resection. Without any cell sorting, TCR sequencing was performed on whole RNA extracted either from tumor and nontumor lung tissue or from cryopreserved PBMC samples. The sequenced sample was PBMCs, obtained at surgery. These receptors were obtained from a male donor with early-stage non-small cell lung cancer.

This clonotype was seen repeatedly, ten times or more. The rearrangement links TRBV12-3 or TRBV12-4 to TRBJ1-6, with 7 bases matching TRBD1. Trimming took 5 bases from V and 9 from J; bases not matched to a gene: 7. This CDR3 spans 14 amino acids. CDR3 in DNA: TGTGCCAGCAGTCGACAGGGAAGGGCTTCACCCCTCCACTTT. It yields the protein CASSRQGRASPLHF.

This clonotype occurred many times. The chain links TRBV7-9 to TRBJ2-7; 7 nucleotides match TRBD2. Germline lookup yields CDR1 SEHNR and CDR2 FQNEAQ (reference sequence). The CDR3 is 16 amino acids. J lost 3 bases, V lost 5 bases, and 13 bases had no gene match. The chain's CDR3 is CASSPRLAKNIYEQYF. CDR3 nucleotides: TGTGCCAGCAGCCCTCGACTAGCCAAGAACATCTACGAGCAGTACTTC.

This clonotype was found many times. The V call is TRBV12-3 or TRBV12-4, the J call TRBJ2-2; no clear D. The CDR3 length is 14 residues. V was shortened by 5 bases and J by 5 bases, with 12 bases between the two germline ends. CDR3 in DNA: TGTGCCAGCAGTCCACACGGACGGACCGGGGAGCTGTTTTTT. Residues: CASSPHGRTGELFF.

The rearrangement links TRBV11-2 to TRBJ1-1; 7 bases fit TRBD1. CDR1 and CDR2 from the germline V gene are SGHAT and FQNNGV. The CDR3 is 14 residues long. Trimming removed 1 base from V and 3 bases from J; junction bases left unmatched: 2. CDR3 residues: CASSLAGTDTEAFF. CDR3 bases: TGTGCCAGCAGCTTAGCCGGGACAGACACTGAAGCTTTCTTT. Drawing the rest from reference TRBV11-2 and TRBJ1-1, the complete variable domain is EAGVAQSPRYKIIEKRQSVAFWCNPISGHATLYWYQQILGQGPKLLIQFQNNGVVDDSQLPKDRFSAERLKGVDSTLKIQPAKLEDSAVYLCASSLAGTDTEAFFGQGTRLTVV.

This clonotype was found many times. The rearrangement uses TRBV6-2 or TRBV6-3 and TRBJ2-7, with TRBD1 as a possible D gene (5 bases). The CDR3 runs 14 residues. V gave up 8 bases and J gave up 1 base, with 15 bases separating them. Germline values: CDR1 MNHEY, CDR2 SVGEGT. The CDR3 DNA is TGTGCCAGCTCGCCCCAGGGCAGTTCCTACGAGCAGTACGTC. Protein: CASSPQGSSYEQYV.

This clonotype was seen repeatedly, ten times or more. This chain connects TRBV7-2 to TRBJ2-3; no reliable D call. V lost 5 bases, J lost 11 bases, and 17 bases lay in between. CDR1 and CDR2 (germline): SGHTA, FQGNSA. The CDR3 is made up of 13 amino acids. CDR3 in amino acids: CASSQTTNHKQYF. DNA of the CDR3: TGTGCCAGCAGCCAGACCACTAATCATAAGCAGTATTTT.

This clonotype has just a few counts. The chain uses TRBV27 and TRBJ2-7, with D uncertain. Germline V gene sequence: CDR1 MNHEY, CDR2 SMNVEV (reference sequence). This CDR3 is 13 amino acids long. With 2 bases removed from V and 6 bases from J, the gap between germline ends came to 11 bases. Here the CDR3 DNA reads TGTGCCAGCAGTTTAAGCCCCGAGGTCGAGCAGTACGTC. Its translation is CASSLSPEVEQYV.

On this clonotype: A much bigger clone sits one base away, suggesting this may be a read error. The chain uses TRBV14 and TRBJ1-6, with TRBD1 matching 11 bases. The CDR3 totals 18 residues. The germline V gene has CDR1 SGHDN and CDR2 FVKESK. The CDR3: CASSQEGQGGIYNSPIHF. In DNA, the CDR3 is TGTGCCAGCAGCCAAGAGGGACAGGGGGGTATCTATAATTCACCCATCCACTTT.

This clonotype was seen repeatedly, ten times or more. The V gene is TRBV6-5, the J gene TRBJ1-2; possible D gene TRBD1, 5 bases. Germline assignment: CDR1 MNHEY and CDR2 SVGAGI. Trimming removed 2 bases from V and 5 bases from J, with 15 bases in between. CDR3 length: 15 residues. The CDR3 region has the DNA TGTGCCAGCAGTTACCGTGCCCGGGGCGGGTATGGCTACACCTTC. It encodes CASSYRARGGYGYTF.

This clonotype was seen many times. The DNA of the CDR3 is TGTGCCAGCAGCTTAGGAGTGACCTCCTACGAGCAGTACTTC. Encoded protein: CASSLGVTSYEQYF. The rearrangement uses TRBV13 and TRBJ2-7; D unclear. V was trimmed by 0 bases and J by 0 bases, leaving 6 bases between them. Germline values: CDR1 PRHDT, CDR2 FYEKMQ (reference sequence). CDR3 length equals 14 residues. Variable domain in full (rest from reference TRBV13 and TRBJ2-7): AAGVIQSPRHLIKEKRETATLKCYPIPRHDTVYWYQQGPGQDPQFLISFYEKMQSDKGSIPDRFSAQQFSDYHSELNMSSLELGDSALYFCASSLGVTSYEQYFGPGTRLTVT.

Here the CDR3 reads CASSLDIYLEQYV. DNA for the CDR3: TGCGCCAGCAGCTTGGATATTTATCTCGAGCAGTACGTC. The chain employs TRBV5-1 and TRBJ2-7, with D uncertain. Trimming cost V 0 bases and J 6 bases, with 10 bases left between them. The germline V gene encodes CDR1 SGHRS and CDR2 YFSETQ. The CDR3 contains 13 residues.

This clonotype was observed a few times. The rearrangement joins TRBV30 to TRBJ1-2; the D is unclear. The CDR3 has 12 residues. Germline V lookup: CDR1 GTSNPN, CDR2 SVGIG (reference sequence). V gave up 2 bases and J gave up 4 bases, with 8 bases separating them. Here the CDR3 reads CAWSTDSYGYTF. CDR3 coding DNA: TGTGCCTGGAGTACCGATTCCTATGGCTACACCTTC.

This clonotype has at least ten counts. The chain carries TRBV6-1 and TRBJ2-2; maybe TRBD2 (5 bases). This CDR3 has 14 amino acids. V was shortened by 5 bases and J by 3 bases, with 10 bases between the two germline ends. Germline CDR1 is MNHNS and CDR2 is SASEGT. Here the CDR3 DNA reads TGTGCCAGCAGTCCCTTCGGGGACACCGGGGAGCTGTTTTTT. It encodes CASSPFGDTGELFF.

The table lists this clonotype with many counts. The chain carries TRBV20-1 and TRBJ2-7; 8 bases map to TRBD2. The V segment lost 6 bases and the J segment 2 bases; nucleotides outside the gene matches: 15. CDR3 length: 16 residues. CDR1 is DFQATT and CDR2 is SNEGSKA in the germline V gene (reference sequence). The CDR3: CSATKLSLAGTYEQYF. CDR3 nucleotide sequence: TGCAGTGCCACCAAACTGTCCCTAGCGGGTACCTACGAGCAGTACTTC.

This clonotype was found a few times. The V gene is TRBV6-2 or TRBV6-3, the J gene TRBJ1-5, with D possibly matching TRBD1 (6 bases). The CDR3 contains 15 residues. V lost 6 bases, J lost 11 bases, and 23 bases lay in between. Germline V CDR1 and CDR2: MNHEY, SVGEGT. CDR3: CASSWDKIGTVAQHF. The DNA of the CDR3 is TGTGCCAGCAGCTGGGACAAGATAGGGACGGTGGCCCAGCATTTT.

This clonotype was recorded many times. The chain carries TRBV7-8 and TRBJ2-1; D remains ambiguous. This CDR3 contains 14 residues. Deletions cut 0 bases from V and 7 bases from J, with 10 bases between. CDR1 is SGHVS and CDR2 is FQNEAQ in the germline V gene. CDR3 loop: CASSLAAYGNEQFF. The CDR3 nucleotides read TGTGCCAGCAGCTTAGCTGCATACGGGAATGAGCAGTTCTTC.

This clonotype showed up just a few times. V and J are TRBV19 and TRBJ1-2, with a weak D call TRBD1 (6 bases). Trimming cost V 6 bases and J 2 bases, with 10 bases left between them. CDR1 is LNHDA and CDR2 is SQIVND in the germline V gene (reference sequence). The CDR3 has 13 amino acids. CDR3 amino acids: CASRPQGNYGYTF. The CDR3 DNA reads as TGTGCCAGTAGACCGCAGGGGAACTATGGCTACACCTTC.

This clonotype has a count of ten or more. The chain carries TRBV7-2 and TRBJ2-1; TRBD2 is a possible D gene (5 bases). V lost 5 bases, J lost 1 base, and 15 bases lay in between. Per germline, CDR1 SGHTA and CDR2 FQGNSA. The length of the CDR3 is 16 residues. CDR3 in DNA: TGTGCCAGCAGCACCGACGCAAGCGGATCCTACAATGAGCAGTTCTTC. It specifies CASSTDASGSYNEQFF.

The V call is TRBV28, the J call TRBJ1-5; unclear D gene. This CDR3 contains 15 residues. Germline V gene sequence: CDR1 MDHEN, CDR2 SYDVKM. Trimming pared 2 bases from V and 2 bases from J, leaving 10 bases between. The CDR3 region is CASSLAGFRNQPQHF. CDR3 nucleotides: TGTGCCAGCAGTTTAGCCGGATTCCGCAATCAGCCCCAGCATTTT.

This clonotype was seen at least ten times. J is TRBJ2-5 and V is TRBV10-3; no clear D gene. The CDR3 contains 12 residues. Per the germline V gene, CDR1 is ENHRY and CDR2 is SYGVKD. V shed 11 bases and J shed 5 bases, with 15 bases lying between them. The CDR3 DNA sequence: TGTGCCGGCGGAACGGACGGGGAGACCCAGTACTTC. Protein: CAGGTDGETQYF.

In this sample, this clonotype turned up a few times. The CDR3 region has the DNA TGTGCCAGCAGCTTAGGTTCGGCAAACAATGAGCAGTTCTTC. Protein product: CASSLGSANNEQFF. The chain is built from TRBV7-8 and TRBJ2-1; no clear D gene. The V gene lost 1 base and the J gene lost 5 bases, with 9 bases spanning the gap. The CDR3 totals 14 residues. The germline gives CDR1 SGHVS, CDR2 FQNEAQ.